The rows below give T cell receptor beta chains drawn from one sample of a study of blood T cell repertoires in COVID-19. Produced via immunoSEQ multiplex PCR; TCRdb's table is partial and in-frame only. The repertoire consists of under 60,000 clones, with 84% occurring once and the leading ten covering around 9.1%. Input material: peripheral blood. These receptors all come from a man in his sixties with acute or convalescent COVID-19. Both conserved end residues are part of each CDR3. Fields, in order: clone size, V gene, J gene, CDR3 protein. Size is stated for part of the rows, as once, few or many counts, or as a class when the clone is expanded.

size: .; V: TRBV24-1; J: TRBJ1-2; CDR3: CATSAGGSGYTF
size: few; V: TRBV4-3; J: TRBJ1-5; CDR3: CASSQATGNNQPQHF
size: .; V: TRBV6-5; J: TRBJ2-7; CDR3: CASSYSGAAISYEQYF
size: .; V: TRBV9; J: TRBJ2-2; CDR3: CASSVGERTGELFF
size: few; V: TRBV5-1; J: TRBJ1-1; CDR3: CASSSTRQRTEAFF
size: .; V: TRBV30; J: TRBJ1-6; CDR3: CAWTEGRRNSPLHF
size: .; V: TRBV19; J: TRBJ1-4; CDR3: CASSEQVTTNEKLFF
size: .; V: TRBV6-2/TRBV6-3; J: TRBJ1-5; CDR3: CASSPSDRESQPQHF
size: .; V: TRBV5-6; J: TRBJ2-7; CDR3: CASSTRRGREQYF
size: .; V: TRBV24-1; J: TRBJ2-3; CDR3: CATSDPGLVPDTQYF
size: .; V: TRBV6-5; J: TRBJ1-4; CDR3: CASGAGTRNEKLFF
size: .; V: TRBV19; J: TRBJ2-6; CDR3: CASSIVPQSGANVLTF
size: .; V: TRBV11-2; J: TRBJ2-3; CDR3: CASSLGLAQDTQYF
size: .; V: TRBV5-1; J: TRBJ1-1; CDR3: CASSLDRGVMNTEAFF
size: .; V: TRBV6-5; J: TRBJ1-2; CDR3: CASSYSTGFGYTF